Listed here are 25 T cell receptor beta chains from one sample, sequenced in a study of T cells in Graves' hyperthyroidism and ophthalmopathy. It was RNA transcripts that yielded the amplified TCR beta CDR3 regions. Using the HTBI primer set, a first-round RT-PCR was run on the TCR CDR3. Each CDR3 protein is one row after TCRdb ran MiXCR on the multiplex PCR reads. Of roughly 300,000 distinct CDR3 sequences in the sample, 15% to 20% were seen once. Sample: blood. The receptors were sampled from a woman between 45 and 65 years old with Graves' hyperthyroidism.

This clonotype was picked up a small number of times. The chain recombines TRBV11-3 with TRBJ1-1, with TRBD1 identical over 8 bases. Germline CDR1 reads SGHNT; CDR2 reads YENEEA. V lost 7 bases to trimming and J lost 7 bases; unmatched junction nucleotides: 5. The CDR3 runs 12 residues. CDR3 in amino acids: CASTGQGDEAFF. CDR3 DNA: TGTGCCAGCACCGGACAGGGCGATGAAGCTTTCTTT.

This clonotype was observed a handful of times. This chain joins TRBV30 and TRBJ2-2; 7 positions match TRBD2. The CDR3 spans 15 residues. V lost 4 bases to trimming and J lost 2 bases; unmatched junction nucleotides: 7. Per germline, CDR1 GTSNPN and CDR2 SVGIG (reference sequence). The CDR3 DNA follows: TGTGCCTGGACTTCGCGGGGGAGAAACACCGGGGAGCTGTTTTTT. Its protein is CAWTSRGRNTGELFF.

This clonotype was detected a few times. The V and J genes are TRBV10-3 and TRBJ2-1; 9 positions agree with TRBD2. CDR3 length equals 15 residues. Germline CDR1 is ENHRY and CDR2 is SYGVKD. The junction had 5 bases not matched to a gene; V was cut back by 4 bases and J by 4 bases. DNA of the CDR3: TGTGCCATCAGTGCCGGCGGGAGGGCGTACAATGAGCAGTTCTTC. This gives the protein CAISAGGRAYNEQFF.

The chain links TRBV7-9 to TRBJ2-7; 10 bases map to TRBD1. Germline V lookup: CDR1 SEHNR, CDR2 FQNEAQ (reference sequence). V shed 4 bases and J 7 bases; nucleotides not matched to a gene: 13. This CDR3 comprises 16 residues. This CDR3 reads CASSSSGETGGREQYF. In nucleotides, the CDR3 is TGTGCCAGCAGCTCCTCTGGGGAGACAGGGGGCAGGGAGCAGTACTTC.

This clonotype was recorded a few times. An end of the junction differs from the germline gene, which may be a read error. The chain is built from TRBV3-1 and TRBJ2-3; D call uncertain. CDR1 and CDR2 (germline): LGHDT, YNNKEL (reference sequence). The CDR3 contains 15 residues. This chain's CDR3 is CTSSLTRTATDTQYF. The CDR3 DNA reads as TGTACCAGCAGCTTGACCAGGACCGCCACAGATACGCAGTATTTT.

Comment on this clonotype: At one of its ends the junction is not consistent with the germline gene, which may arise from a read error. The V and J genes are TRBV20-1 and TRBJ2-4; 7 bases are a match to TRBD2. The germline V gene encodes CDR1 DFQATT and CDR2 SNEGSKA (reference sequence). This CDR3 is 16 amino acids long. Here the CDR3 reads CSARDPGGLAKNTQYF. The DNA of the CDR3 is TGCAGTGCTAGAGATCCGGGGGGATTAGCCAAAAACACTCAGTACTTC.

The V call is TRBV20-1, the J call TRBJ1-5, with D possibly being TRBD1 (6 bases). CDR3 size: 13 residues. Per germline, CDR1 DFQATT and CDR2 SNEGSKA (reference sequence). V lost 6 bases and J 5 bases, leaving 14 bases between the germline ends. This chain's CDR3 is CSATGTPDQPQHF. CDR3 DNA: TGCAGTGCCACGGGGACACCTGATCAGCCCCAGCATTTT.

The rearrangement joins TRBV6-1 to TRBJ2-1, with TRBD1 as a possible D gene (7 bases). Between the trimmed V and J ends, which lost 7 bases and 5 bases, there was a span of 18 bases. CDR1 is MNHNS and CDR2 is SASEGT in the germline V gene. This CDR3 has 15 amino acids. The CDR3 coding sequence is TGTGCCAGCACCCTGACCGGAGGGGGCCACAATGAGCAGTTCTTC. Encoded protein: CASTLTGGGHNEQFF.

This clonotype has a handful of counts. The chain joins TRBV5-5 to TRBJ1-1; no reliable D call. V was cut by 4 bases and J by 6 bases, with 16 bases left in between. This CDR3 comprises 14 residues. Looked up from germline, CDR1 is SGHKS and CDR2 is YYEKEE (reference sequence). CDR3 in amino acids: CASSQGRASAEAFF. The CDR3 DNA follows: TGTGCCAGCAGCCAAGGTCGGGCTTCGGCTGAAGCTTTCTTT.

There are a few counts of this clonotype. The rearrangement links TRBV5-1 to TRBJ2-1; 7 bases are a match to TRBD1. J gave up 4 bases and V 3 bases, and 10 bases lay outside the gene matches. In germline, CDR1 is SGHRS, CDR2 YFSETQ. The CDR3 has 16 amino acids. The DNA for the CDR3 is TGCGCCAGCAGCTCCGCACAGGGGCACCCTTACAATGAGCAGTTCTTC. This encodes CASSSAQGHPYNEQFF.

J is TRBJ1-3 and V is TRBV28; unclear D gene. Germline-derived CDR1 and CDR2 are MDHEN and SYDVKM. CDR3 length equals 16 residues. V gave up 5 bases and J gave up 9 bases, with 23 bases separating them. CDR3 bases: TGTGCCAGCAGTACCTTGAGAAGGGCGCCGGAGCGCACCATATATTTT. Translation: CASSTLRRAPERTIYF.

This clonotype was seen many times. The V call is TRBV2, the J call TRBJ2-5; 12 bases align to TRBD2. This CDR3 has 18 residues. The germline V gene has CDR1 SNHLY and CDR2 FYNNEI. The V gene end was trimmed by 6 bases and the J gene end by 5 bases; junction bases not matched to a gene: 16. The CDR3 protein is CASSFRMTSGRSSETQYF. The CDR3 DNA reads TGTGCCAGCAGCTTCCGGATGACTAGCGGGAGAAGCTCGGAGACCCAGTACTTC.

Only a few counts were recorded for this clonotype. The rearrangement uses TRBV20-1 and TRBJ1-1, with D possibly being TRBD1 (6 bases). This CDR3 has 13 amino acids. With 1 base removed from V and 4 bases from J, the gap between germline ends came to 10 bases. Germline V gene data show CDR1 as DFQATT and CDR2 as SNEGSKA (reference sequence). CDR3 amino acids: CSARGIQGTEAFF. The CDR3 DNA reads TGCAGTGCTAGAGGTATACAGGGCACTGAAGCTTTCTTT.

The chain joins TRBV3-1 to TRBJ2-2; 8 bases match TRBD1. Trimming removed 4 bases from V and 2 bases from J; junction bases left unmatched: 6. Germline CDR1 is LGHDT and CDR2 is YNNKEL (reference sequence). CDR3 length: 16 amino acids. The CDR3 DNA reads TGTGCCAGCAGCCGATCTGGACAGGGTAACACCGGGGAGCTGTTTTTT. This sequence encodes CASSRSGQGNTGELFF.

This clonotype has ten or more counts. This chain links TRBV5-1 with TRBJ1-1; a possible D gene is TRBD1 (6 bases). This CDR3 region has 14 residues. CDR1 is SGHRS and CDR2 is YFSETQ in the germline V gene. V was shortened by 3 bases and J by 4 bases, with 13 bases between the two germline ends. The CDR3 DNA reads as TGCGCCAGCAGCTCGAGGGGGGTACCCACTGAAGCTTTCTTT. Protein: CASSSRGVPTEAFF.

This clonotype was detected many times. V is TRBV3-1 and J is TRBJ2-2, with 11 bases that match TRBD2. This CDR3 is 15 amino acids long. CDR1 is LGHDT and CDR2 is YNNKEL in the germline V gene (reference sequence). Trimming cost V 1 base and J 5 bases; bases outside gene matches: 0. The CDR3 nucleotides are TGTGCCAGCAGCCAAGGGACTAGCGGGACCGGGGAGCTGTTTTTT. It translates to CASSQGTSGTGELFF.

This clonotype was observed many times. CDR3 coding DNA: TGTGCCAGCAGTTGGACTAGGCTCCACACAGATACGCAGTATTTT. It is translated as CASSWTRLHTDTQYF. The J gene is TRBJ2-3, the V gene TRBV28; TRBD2 matches 7 bases. Trimming took 4 bases from V and 2 from J; bases not matched to a gene: 6. This CDR3 contains 15 residues. CDR1 MDHEN and CDR2 SYDVKM come from the germline V gene.

This sequence joins TRBV29-1 and TRBJ1-4; D is undetermined. Germline CDR1 reads SQVTM; CDR2 reads ANQGSEA. V lost 0 bases to trimming and J lost 8 bases, with 4 bases between them. The CDR3 consists of 11 residues. CDR3 in amino acids: CSVEEGEKLFF. The CDR3 DNA follows: TGCAGCGTTGAAGAGGGGGAAAAACTGTTTTTT.

This clonotype was seen repeatedly, ten times or more. In DNA form, the CDR3 reads TGTGCCAGCAGACAACAGGGGTCAGATACGCAGTATTTT. Encoded protein: CASRQQGSDTQYF. The chain has TRBV6-1 and TRBJ2-3; 7 nucleotides line up with TRBD1. This CDR3 is 13 amino acids long. V lost 6 bases and J lost 4; bases outside the gene matches: 4. Germline values: CDR1 MNHNS, CDR2 SASEGT.

This clonotype was detected only a few times. The CDR3 bases are TGCAGCGTTGGTCTCAGATTTATCCCTGAAGCTTTCTTT. Protein sequence: CSVGLRFIPEAFF. V gene TRBV29-1 combines with J gene TRBJ1-1; D is unclear. The CDR3 runs 13 residues. Per germline, CDR1 SQVTM and CDR2 ANQGSEA. The V end was cut by 4 bases, the J end by 6 bases, with 15 bases between.

This clonotype has ten or more counts. The J gene is TRBJ1-1, the V gene TRBV6-1, with D unresolved. The CDR3 extends over 13 amino acids. V lost 2 bases to trimming and J lost 1 base, with 5 bases between them. The germline gives CDR1 MNHNS, CDR2 SASEGT. CDR3 region: CASSEKQNTEAFF. CDR3 nucleotide sequence: TGTGCCAGCAGTGAAAAACAGAACACTGAAGCTTTCTTT.

There are many counts of this clonotype. The genes are TRBV6-2 or TRBV6-3 and TRBJ2-1; 10 bases map to TRBD2. Germline V CDR1 and CDR2: MNHEY, SVGEGT. This CDR3 is 14 amino acids long. The V gene end was trimmed by 10 bases and the J gene end by 7 bases; junction bases not matched to a gene: 10. The CDR3 protein is CATEGAGGSNEQFF. DNA for the CDR3: TGTGCCACCGAGGGAGCGGGGGGGAGTAATGAGCAGTTCTTC.

The chain has TRBV28 and TRBJ2-3, with unresolved D. V shed 3 bases and J shed 7 bases, with 11 bases lying between them. The germline V gene encodes CDR1 MDHEN and CDR2 SYDVKM. The CDR3 contains 13 residues. The CDR3 coding sequence is TGTGCCAGCAGTTTGTCGGACGTAAATACGCAGTATTTT. This translates into CASSLSDVNTQYF.

This clonotype has a count of ten or more. The gene calls are TRBV6-2 or TRBV6-3 and TRBJ2-5; no clear D. Germline CDR1 and CDR2: MNHEY and SVGEGT. Trimming took 5 bases from V and 3 from J, leaving 16 bases between them. The CDR3 contains 15 residues. In DNA, the CDR3 is TGTGCCAGCAGTACCACGGGCGGCCTAAAAGAGACCCAGTACTTC. Its protein product is CASSTTGGLKETQYF.

V usage is TRBV10-3 and J usage is TRBJ2-7, with 7 bases aligning to TRBD1. Germline V CDR1 and CDR2: ENHRY, SYGVKD. The CDR3 is 16 residues long. Germline trimming cut 4 bases from V and 0 bases from J; bases unmatched to any gene: 9. CDR3 sequence (DNA): TGTGCCATCAGTGGGTCGGGGACAGCAAGCTCCTACGAGCAGTACTTC. Translation gives CAISGSGTASSYEQYF.